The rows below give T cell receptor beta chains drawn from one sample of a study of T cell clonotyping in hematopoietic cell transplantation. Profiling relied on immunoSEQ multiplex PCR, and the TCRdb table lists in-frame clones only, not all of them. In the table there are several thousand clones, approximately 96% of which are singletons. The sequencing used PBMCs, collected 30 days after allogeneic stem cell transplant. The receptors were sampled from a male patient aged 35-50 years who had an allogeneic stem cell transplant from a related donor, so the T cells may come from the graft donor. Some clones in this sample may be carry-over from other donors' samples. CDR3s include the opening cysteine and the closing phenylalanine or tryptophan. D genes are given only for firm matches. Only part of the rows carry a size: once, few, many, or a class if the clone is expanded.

TGTGCCAGCAGCTTAGCGTTTGTACCATATAGCAATCAGCCCCAGCATTTT | CASSLAFVPYSNQPQHF | NA | 17 | TRBJ1-5 | TRBV7-2 | NA
TGTGCCAGCAGCTTACCTTTCAGACTAGCGGGGGCATACAATGAGCAGTTCTTC | CASSLPFRLAGAYNEQFF | TRBD2 | 18 | TRBJ2-1 | TRBV7-9 | NA
TGTGCCAGCAGCACACGACGGTTTCGGGGTGCTGAGCAGTTCTTC | CASSTRRFRGAEQFF | NA | 15 | TRBJ2-1 | TRBV7-8 | NA
TGCGCCAGCAGCTTGGACAGGGCATACGAGCAGTACTTC | CASSLDRAYEQYF | NA | 13 | TRBJ2-7 | TRBV5-1 | NA
TGCAGTGCTAGGCGGTCCTACGAGCAGTACTTC | CSARRSYEQYF | NA | 11 | TRBJ2-7 | TRBV20-1 | NA
TGTGCCAGCAGCTTGGACGGGGGGCTTACTGAAGCTTTCTTT | CASSLDGGLTEAFF | NA | 14 | TRBJ1-1 | TRBV5-4 | few
TGTGCCAGCAGCTTAGGGGGCGCAGGGTTCGGGGAGCTGTTTTTT | CASSLGGAGFGELFF | TRBD1 | 15 | TRBJ2-2 | TRBV5-4 | NA
TGTGCCAGCAGACGACAGGACACTACCTACGAGCAGTACTTC | CASRRQDTTYEQYF | NA | 14 | TRBJ2-7 | TRBV5-8 | NA
TGTGCCAGCAGTTTATCAGTCCGCGGCCTCAATCAGCCCCAGCATTTT | CASSLSVRGLNQPQHF | NA | 16 | TRBJ1-5 | TRBV28 | NA
TGTGCCAGCAGCCTCCAGAGGGACAGGTACAATGAGCAGTTCTTC | CASSLQRDRYNEQFF | TRBD1 | 15 | TRBJ2-1 | TRBV7-8 | NA
TGTGCCAGCAGCCCCGTCGCCAGGGCCGACTCCTACGAGCAGTACTTC | CASSPVARADSYEQYF | NA | 16 | TRBJ2-7 | TRBV7-9 | once
TGTGCCTGGAAGCCTGGGAGGCAAGGAAACACCATATATTTT | CAWKPGRQGNTIYF | NA | 14 | TRBJ1-3 | TRBV30 | NA
TGTGCCAGCAGTCCGACAGGGGGCCGCAATGGCTACACCTTC | CASSPTGGRNGYTF | TRBD1 | 14 | TRBJ1-2 | TRBV27 | NA
TGTGCCAGCAGTACGACAGGGTGGGATAGCACAGATACGCAGTATTTT | CASSTTGWDSTDTQYF | TRBD1 | 16 | TRBJ2-3 | TRBV25-1 | NA
TGTGCCAGCAGCCCCGGGACTAGATATACAGATACGCAGTATTTT | CASSPGTRYTDTQYF | TRBD2 | 15 | TRBJ2-3 | TRBV14 | NA
TGTGCCAGTAGTATAAGGGCACCGGGGATCACTGAAGCTTTCTTT | CASSIRAPGITEAFF | NA | 15 | TRBJ1-1 | TRBV19 | NA
TGTGCCAGCGGGGGGGAGAGCGATGAGCAGTTCTTC | CASGGESDEQFF | TRBD2 | 12 | TRBJ2-1 | TRBV6-1 | NA
TGTGCCAGCAGCCAAGATCGGCCCAGCAATGAGCAGTTCTTC | CASSQDRPSNEQFF | NA | 14 | TRBJ2-1 | TRBV4-2 | NA